This entry concerns a single T cell receptor beta chain. Antigen: not known. As the template, RNA transcripts were used to amplify TCR beta CDR3 regions. The first-round RT-PCR employed HTBI primers together with the Qiagen OneStep RT-PCR kit. A multiplex PCR was then performed as the second round. A single record per CDR3 protein comes from TCRdb applying MiXCR to the multiplex PCR reads. The sample contains some 170,000 distinct CDR3 sequences, 35% to 45% of which appear only once. This record belongs to a study of Graves' ophthalmopathy and Graves' hyperthyroidism. The overall study: Prior to any treatment, peripheral blood was collected at the time of initial diagnosis.

V lost 4 bases and J lost 8, with 11 bases in between. This CDR3 region has 12 residues. Germline assignment: CDR1 MNHEY and CDR2 SVGAGI. Broader study findings: Most clonotypes expanded in thyroid above 0.001 frequency were present in blood too. The model forecast ophthalmopathy progression, reaching roughly 70% sensitivity and approximately 79% specificity.

Presentation of ophthalmopathy in the donors involved moderate-to-severe activity, CAS ≥3, NOSPECS ≥4 and a duration under 3 months. The chain employs TRBV6-5 and TRBJ1-1, with D tentatively TRBD1 (5 bases). Material for sequencing was peripheral blood. The receptor was derived from a man aged 30 to 39 with Graves' ophthalmopathy. CDR3 protein: CASSLVGEEAFF. The CDR3 DNA is TGTGCCAGCAGTTTAGTAGGGGAAGAAGCTTTCTTT.